This TCR beta chain derives from a study of OX40 agonist ivuxolimab in advanced cancers. On the study more broadly: Patients received the agonistic anti-OX40 (CD134) antibody ivuxolimab. Participants, 70% to 90% male, averaged approximately 56 years of age, ranging from roughly 20 to 85. Three dose-escalation patients had partial responses: one with hepatocellular carcinoma and two with cutaneous melanoma.

This clone came up a few times. The CDR3 is made up of 11 amino acids. The V gene lost 5 bases and the J gene lost 8 bases, with 9 bases spanning the gap. Germline loops: CDR1 SEHNR, CDR2 FQNEAQ (reference sequence). This table comes from immunoSEQ multiplex PCR, and its TCRdb copy is limited to in-frame clones, with some not included. The sample holds 47,000 or so clones, 85% to 90% seen once. The genes are TRBV7-9 and TRBJ1-1, with no clear D. The source of this sequence is an adult with an advanced solid tumor such as melanoma, head and neck, liver or kidney cancer. The input for sequencing was CD4+ or CD8+ T cells sorted from blood, taken in a trial of the OX40 agonist ivuxolimab. CDR3 coding DNA: TGTGCCAGCAGCGGGCAGTCCGAAGCTTTCTTT. Translating gives CASSGQSEAFF.